Listed below are T cell receptor beta chains from one sample, sequenced in a study of PD-1 blockade in classical Hodgkin lymphoma. TCRdb keeps only in-frame clones here, not all; method: immunoSEQ multiplex PCR. The table has fewer than 55,000 clones, just under 80% seen once; the top ten hold less than 40%. The input for sequencing was peripheral blood mononuclear cells (PBMCs), taken before the fourth cycle of nivolumab. These receptors originate from a human donor with classical Hodgkin lymphoma. Each CDR3 is given with its conserved first and last residue. Fields, in order: CDR3 protein, CDR3 DNA, D gene, V gene, clone size, J gene. D genes are given only for firm matches. The size entry is marked missing in some rows and otherwise reads once, few, many or a size class.

CASSLNLWTAQETQYF,TGTGCCAGCAGTCTCAACCTCTGGACAGCCCAAGAGACCCAGTACTTC,-,TRBV27,once,TRBJ2-5
CASRTTGGINYGYTF,TGTGCCAGCAGAACAACAGGGGGGATTAACTATGGCTACACCTTC,TRBD1,TRBV6-5,few,TRBJ1-2
CSVFVSWAAGYTF,TGCAGCGTATTTGTATCCTGGGCGGCTGGCTACACCTTC,-,TRBV29-1,-,TRBJ1-2
CASSLASGAPPKGTQYF,TGTGCCAGCAGCTTAGCGTCAGGGGCACCCCCCAAGGGGACCCAGTACTTC,-,TRBV7-2,-,TRBJ2-5
CASSLLAGSRGLNTEAFF,TGCGCCAGCAGCTTGCTTGCTGGGAGTAGGGGCCTGAACACTGAAGCTTTCTTT,-,TRBV5-1,-,TRBJ1-1
CASSLDTRLALTDTQYF,TGTGCCAGCAGCTTAGATACGAGACTAGCGCTTACAGATACGCAGTATTTT,TRBD2,TRBV11-3,-,TRBJ2-3
CASSPQGWGTEAFF,TGTGCCAGCAGCCCACAGGGTTGGGGCACTGAAGCTTTCTTT,-,TRBV5-5,-,TRBJ1-1
CASSTRTFLGLGQFF,TGTGCCAGTAGCACACGAACCTTTCTAGGGCTCGGGCAGTTCTTC,-,TRBV19,-,TRBJ2-1
CASSQAGDEQYF,TGTGCCAGCAGCCAAGCAGGGGACGAGCAGTACTTC,-,TRBV14,-,TRBJ2-7
CASSRMGLRTDTQYF,TGTGCCAGTAGTCGGATGGGGTTACGCACAGATACGCAGTATTTT,-,TRBV19,-,TRBJ2-3
CASAGSANTEAFF,TGTGCCAGCGCGGGGAGTGCGAACACTGAAGCTTTCTTT,-,TRBV6-1,once,TRBJ1-1
CAISESSRQETQYF,TGTGCCATCAGTGAGTCATCCAGGCAAGAGACCCAGTACTTC,-,TRBV10-3,-,TRBJ2-5
CASSFESSYNEQFF,TGTGCCAGCAGTTTCGAGAGCTCCTACAATGAGCAGTTCTTC,-,TRBV27,-,TRBJ2-1
CASSNPTSGDYTGELFF,TGCGCCAGCAGCAACCCCACTAGCGGGGATTACACCGGGGAGCTGTTTTTT,TRBD2,TRBV4-3,-,TRBJ2-2
CAGRGQSSGANVLTF,TGTGCCGGACGGGGACAGAGCTCTGGGGCCAACGTCCTGACTTTC,-,TRBV21-1,few,TRBJ2-6
CASSQGPTSGTDTQYF,TGCGCCAGCAGCCAAGGTCCGACTAGCGGAACAGATACGCAGTATTTT,TRBD2,TRBV4-1,-,TRBJ2-3
CASSYDRGYGYTF,TGTGCCAGCAGTTACGACAGGGGTTATGGCTACACCTTC,TRBD1,TRBV6-5,-,TRBJ1-2
CASSPRRRQANTGELFF,TGTGCCAGCAGCCCCCGAAGGCGTCAGGCTAACACCGGGGAGCTGTTTTTT,-,TRBV7-2,-,TRBJ2-2
CSVEESAGGPEQYF,TGCAGCGTTGAAGAGTCCGCAGGGGGTCCCGAGCAGTACTTC,TRBD1,TRBV29-1,-,TRBJ2-7
CASSPAREEQYF,TGTGCCAGCTCACCAGCCAGGGAAGAGCAGTACTTC,-,TRBV18,-,TRBJ2-7
CAWAVSTGNTIYF,TGTGCCTGGGCGGTCTCTACTGGAAACACCATATATTTT,-,TRBV30,-,TRBJ1-3
CATKLWGPTDTQYF,TGTGCCACAAAGTTATGGGGGCCCACAGATACGCAGTATTTT,-,TRBV6-6,-,TRBJ2-3
CASGAGTGELFF,TGTGCCAGCGGCGCAGGGACCGGGGAGCTGTTTTTT,-,TRBV25-1,-,TRBJ2-2
CASSHWGAGNEQFF,TGTGCCAGCAGCCACTGGGGGGCGGGGAATGAGCAGTTCTTC,-,TRBV5-5,-,TRBJ2-1
CASRTGGGFDSPLHF,TGTGCCAGTAGAACAGGGGGCGGTTTTGATTCACCCCTCCACTTT,TRBD1,TRBV19,-,TRBJ1-6
CAWSVLSIDNSPLHF,TGTGCCTGGAGTGTATTATCCATCGATAATTCACCCCTCCACTTT,-,TRBV30,-,TRBJ1-6
CAWSGGKPGQPQHF,TGTGCCTGGAGCGGGGGTAAGCCAGGGCAGCCCCAGCATTTT,-,TRBV30,-,TRBJ1-5
CASSFDRAYGYTF,TGTGCCAGCAGCTTCGACAGAGCCTATGGCTACACCTTC,-,TRBV7-9,-,TRBJ1-2
CASSDSPFGPRDTQYF,TGTGCCAGCAGTGATTCCCCGTTCGGACCGCGAGATACGCAGTATTTT,-,TRBV6-4,once,TRBJ2-3
CAISDSGEQPQHF,TGTGCCATCAGTGATTCAGGGGAACAGCCCCAGCATTTT,-,TRBV10-3,few,TRBJ1-5
CASSPPIPRELFF,TGTGCCAGCAGCCCCCCCATTCCAAGGGAGCTGTTTTTT,-,TRBV7-2,-,TRBJ2-2
CASSPFAGDLSFQETQYF,TGCGCCAGCAGCCCCTTCGCGGGGGACCTTTCCTTTCAAGAGACCCAGTACTTC,TRBD2,TRBV5-1,-,TRBJ2-5
CASSWTGGSTGTGELFF,TGCGCCAGCAGCTGGACAGGGGGCTCAACGGGCACCGGGGAGCTGTTTTTT,TRBD1,TRBV5-1,-,TRBJ2-2
CASSLGGAGLSYEQYF,TGTGCCAGCAGCTTAGGGGGAGCGGGCCTCTCCTACGAGCAGTACTTC,-,TRBV7-2,-,TRBJ2-7
CASSTAQTGRGEQYF,TGTGCCAGCAGCACCGCCCAAACAGGGAGGGGTGAGCAGTACTTC,-,TRBV7-2,few,TRBJ2-7
CASSETGQTYGYTF,TGCGCCAGCAGCGAAACGGGACAAACCTATGGCTACACCTTC,-,TRBV5-1,-,TRBJ1-2
CASSLGSAPQGEKLFF,TGTGCCAGCAGCTTAGGGTCGGCCCCGCAGGGTGAAAAACTGTTTTTT,-,TRBV13,-,TRBJ1-4
CASSLGNSGGVDTQYF,TGCGCCAGCAGCTTGGGGAATAGCGGGGGCGTAGATACGCAGTATTTT,TRBD2,TRBV5-1,-,TRBJ2-3
CASSEGTGAFF,TGTGCCAGCAGTGAGGGGACGGGGGCTTTCTTT,-,TRBV2,few,TRBJ1-1
CASSPGAMDEQFF,TGTGCCAGCAGCCCCGGGGCCATGGATGAGCAGTTCTTC,-,TRBV7-2,-,TRBJ2-1
CASSIGFTQPQHF,TGTGCCAGTAGTATAGGGTTCACCCAGCCCCAGCATTTT,-,TRBV19,-,TRBJ1-5
CASRPTETGPTFF,TGTGCCAGCAGACCCACGGAAACAGGGCCGACTTTCTTT,-,TRBV2,-,TRBJ1-1
CASSQGTGADTEAFF,TGTGCCAGCAGCCAGGGGACAGGAGCAGACACTGAAGCTTTCTTT,TRBD1,TRBV4-2,few,TRBJ1-1
CASSPGQKETQYF,TGTGCCAGCTCACCTGGACAGAAAGAGACCCAGTACTTC,-,TRBV18,-,TRBJ2-5
CASSQDEVSPDEQFF,TGTGCCAGCAGCCAAGACGAAGTCTCCCCCGATGAGCAGTTCTTC,-,TRBV4-2,-,TRBJ2-1